This record looks at one TCR beta chain sequence and its context. The data derive from a study of cytomegalovirus exposure and HLA in healthy donors. Overall study context: When 350 to 400 donors were genotyped, approximately 80% of them were found to fall in the Caucasian-associated ancestry cluster.

The PCR made use of 60 Vbeta and 13 Jbeta primers. Sequencing used immunoSEQ multiplex PCR; TCRdb keeps in-frame clones, though not all of them. The table lists 130,000 to 150,000 clones, over 75% of them singletons. Healthy bone marrow donors formed the donor group. Germline V gives CDR1 SGHNT, CDR2 YYREEE (reference sequence). The V end was cut by 4 bases, the J end by 4 bases, with 14 bases between. This CDR3 comprises 14 residues. The specimen sequenced was PBMCs. This TCR came from a man in his thirties or forties in good health and CMV-seropositive. The chain carries TRBV5-4 and TRBJ1-2; D is undetermined. The CDR3 here is CASSTGPAGYGYTF. The CDR3 DNA reads TGTGCCAGCAGCACTGGACCCGCGGGCTATGGCTACACCTTC. The full variable domain, with the rest looked up from reference TRBV5-4 and TRBJ1-2, is ETGVTQSPTHLIKTRGQQVTLRCSSQSGHNTVSWYQQALGQGPQFIFQYYREEENGRGNFPPRFSGLQFPNYSSELNVNALELDDSALYLCASSTGPAGYGYTFGSGTRLTVV.